This T cell receptor beta chain is from a study of shared clonotypes between healthy human individuals. This table comes from immunoSEQ multiplex PCR, and its TCRdb copy is limited to in-frame clones, with some not included. The data show about 2.5 million clones, around 90% seen once. The CDR3 has 13 residues. V dropped 4 bases and J dropped 5 bases, with 10 bases sitting between them. Germline CDR1 reads MRHNA; CDR2 reads SNTAGT. The origin of this receptor is a young man in good health. Some clones in this sample may be carry-over from other donors' samples. The chain couples TRBV6-4 to TRBJ2-3; unclear D gene. The sample was naive CD4+ T cells from PBMCs. Described subset: CD45RA+ positively selected. The DNA for the CDR3 is TGTGCCAGCAGTGCTGTATTTGGAGATACGCAGTATTTT. The encoded protein is CASSAVFGDTQYF.